This T cell receptor beta chain is drawn from a study of regulatory T cells in long-lasting Graves disease. Study conclusions and caveats: Patients with persistent disease showed a bias toward TRBV28, TRBJ1-2 and TRBJ2-5.

Points on this clonotype: Its antigen is unidentified. Germline and junction disagree at one end, which may indicate a read error.

To make TCR beta libraries, researchers used iRepertoire HTBI primers and Arm-PCR of CDR3 regions. From the multiplex PCR reads, TCRdb called clonotypes with MiXCR, one entry per CDR3 protein. The sample gives under 800,000 distinct CDR3 sequences, 16% of which show up once; approximately 20% is in the top ten. Time point of the sample: newly diagnosed GD, antithyroid drugs for less than 3 months. Researchers made the TCR library from RNA that was extracted from PBMCs. From germline, CDR1 is MNHEY and CDR2 SMNVEV (reference sequence). The CDR3 spans 18 residues. These data are also associated with another study on T cells in Graves' hyperthyroidism and ophthalmopathy. Per that study: A set of HTBI primers served as the primers for a first-round RT-PCR of the TCR CDR3.

The clonotype comes from a woman aged 30 to 39 with Graves disease. J is TRBJ1-6 and V is TRBV27; 7 nucleotides line up with TRBD1. The source was peripheral blood mononuclear cells (PBMCs), collected at new diagnosis, from a patient treated with antithyroid drugs. CDR3 bases: TGTGCCGGCAGTTTTTCACTACAAGGGGGCGTCCGGAATTCACCCCTCCACTTT. This gives the protein CAGSFSLQGGVRNSPLHF.